The rows below give T cell receptor beta chains drawn from one sample of a study of long-term antiretroviral therapy in people with HIV. Generated by immunoSEQ multiplex PCR, the TCRdb table keeps only in-frame clones and is missing some. The sample carries around 26,000 clones, 82% recorded once. Sample: unsorted PBMCs, taken 2.9 years after starting antiretroviral therapy. The origin of the receptors is a man between 50 and 59 years old with HIV. Both conserved end residues are part of each CDR3. A D gene is named only where the DNA matches it firmly. Size tells how often a clone was seen (once, few, many) or the class of an expanded clone, and some rows leave it out.

abundance: -; j_gene: TRBJ2-1; d_gene: TRBD1; v_gene: TRBV7-9; len: 14; CDR3nt: TGTGCCAGCAGCTTAACAGGGGGCGTCAATGAGCAGTTCTTC; CDR3aa: CASSLTGGVNEQFF
abundance: few; j_gene: TRBJ1-2; d_gene: -; v_gene: TRBV11-2; len: 15; CDR3nt: TGTGCCAGCAGCTTAGGGCCGGGGACTAACTATGGCTACACCTTC; CDR3aa: CASSLGPGTNYGYTF
abundance: -; j_gene: TRBJ2-1; d_gene: -; v_gene: TRBV7-6; len: 14; CDR3nt: TGTGCCAGCAGCTCCCGACGCTCCTACAATGAGCAGTTCTTC; CDR3aa: CASSSRRSYNEQFF
abundance: -; j_gene: TRBJ1-3; d_gene: -; v_gene: TRBV7-9; len: 16; CDR3nt: TGTGCCAGCAGCTTACATACACCGAACTCTGGAAACACCATATATTTT; CDR3aa: CASSLHTPNSGNTIYF
abundance: medium-sized; j_gene: TRBJ2-7; d_gene: -; v_gene: TRBV6-1; len: 15; CDR3nt: TGTGCCAGCAGTGAAGCTGTTGGTTCCTGGGACGAGCAGTACTTC; CDR3aa: CASSEAVGSWDEQYF
abundance: -; j_gene: TRBJ1-4; d_gene: -; v_gene: TRBV7-9; len: 12; CDR3nt: TGTGCCAGCAGCTTGGATAGAGGAAAACTGTTTTTT; CDR3aa: CASSLDRGKLFF
abundance: -; j_gene: TRBJ2-5; d_gene: -; v_gene: TRBV18; len: 12; CDR3nt: TGTGCCAGCTCATCACTCCAAGAGACCCAGTACTTC; CDR3aa: CASSSLQETQYF
abundance: -; j_gene: TRBJ2-7; d_gene: TRBD2; v_gene: TRBV7-2; len: 15; CDR3nt: TGTGCCAGCAGCTTTTCTGGCGGGGGGGCCCACGAGCAGTACTTC; CDR3aa: CASSFSGGGAHEQYF
abundance: -; j_gene: TRBJ2-3; d_gene: -; v_gene: TRBV5-6; len: 13; CDR3nt: TGTGCCAGCAGCGGGGACGACACAGATACGCAGTATTTT; CDR3aa: CASSGDDTDTQYF
abundance: -; j_gene: TRBJ1-5; d_gene: -; v_gene: TRBV28; len: 15; CDR3nt: TGTGCCAGCTTCCCAGCCCTCGGAGTCAGGGAGACGCAGCATTTT; CDR3aa: CASFPALGVRETQHF
abundance: -; j_gene: TRBJ2-1; d_gene: -; v_gene: TRBV4-1; len: 18; CDR3nt: TGCGCCAGCAGCCAAACCTCTCTGGGGGGTAAACGCTACAATGAGCAGTTCTTC; CDR3aa: CASSQTSLGGKRYNEQFF
abundance: -; j_gene: TRBJ1-3; d_gene: -; v_gene: TRBV13; len: 13; CDR3nt: TGTGCCAGCACGAAAGGGAGAGGAAACACCATATATTTT; CDR3aa: CASTKGRGNTIYF
abundance: -; j_gene: TRBJ2-7; d_gene: -; v_gene: TRBV28; len: 15; CDR3nt: TGTGCCAGCAGCCTCTGGGGGATGGGAGGCTACGAGCAGTACTTC; CDR3aa: CASSLWGMGGYEQYF
abundance: -; j_gene: TRBJ2-2; d_gene: -; v_gene: TRBV10-2; len: 12; CDR3nt: TGCGCCAGCACAGACTACACCGGGGAGCTGTTTTTT; CDR3aa: CASTDYTGELFF
abundance: -; j_gene: TRBJ2-7; d_gene: TRBD2; v_gene: TRBV7-9; len: 14; CDR3nt: TGTGCCAGCAGCTTAGGACTAGCCCGAGACGAGCAGTACTTC; CDR3aa: CASSLGLARDEQYF
abundance: -; j_gene: TRBJ1-2; d_gene: TRBD1; v_gene: TRBV2; len: 16; CDR3nt: TGTGCCAGCAGTGAAGTCGGGACAGGGGTGCCCTATGGCTACACCTTC; CDR3aa: CASSEVGTGVPYGYTF
abundance: -; j_gene: TRBJ2-1; d_gene: TRBD2; v_gene: TRBV6-4; len: 12; CDR3nt: TGTGCCAGCGGGGAGGGCTTGGGTGAGCAGTTCTTC; CDR3aa: CASGEGLGEQFF
abundance: -; j_gene: TRBJ2-1; d_gene: -; v_gene: TRBV2; len: 8; CDR3nt: TGTGCCAGCAGGTCGCAGTTCTTC; CDR3aa: CASRSQFF
abundance: -; j_gene: TRBJ1-5; d_gene: -; v_gene: TRBV19; len: 14; CDR3nt: TGTGCCAGTAGTATGGGGCAGAGCAATCAGCCCCAGCATTTT; CDR3aa: CASSMGQSNQPQHF